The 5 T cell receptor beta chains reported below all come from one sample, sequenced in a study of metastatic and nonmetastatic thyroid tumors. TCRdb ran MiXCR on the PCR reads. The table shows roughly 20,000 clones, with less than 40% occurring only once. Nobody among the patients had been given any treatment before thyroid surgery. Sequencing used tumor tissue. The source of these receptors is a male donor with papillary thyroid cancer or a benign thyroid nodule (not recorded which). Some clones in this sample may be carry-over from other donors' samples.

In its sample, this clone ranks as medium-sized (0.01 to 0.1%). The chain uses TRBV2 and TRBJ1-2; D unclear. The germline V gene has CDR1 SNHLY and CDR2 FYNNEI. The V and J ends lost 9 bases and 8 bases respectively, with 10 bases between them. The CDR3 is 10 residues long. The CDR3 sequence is CASRTAGYTF. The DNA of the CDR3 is TGTGCCAGTAGGACGGCCGGCTACACCTTC. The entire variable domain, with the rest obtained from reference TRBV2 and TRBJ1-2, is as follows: EPEVTQTPSHQVTQMGQEVILRCVPISNHLYFYWYRQILGQKVEFLVSFYNNEISEKSEIFDDQFSVERPDGSNFTLKIRSTKLEDSAMYFCASRTAGYTFGSGTRLTVV.

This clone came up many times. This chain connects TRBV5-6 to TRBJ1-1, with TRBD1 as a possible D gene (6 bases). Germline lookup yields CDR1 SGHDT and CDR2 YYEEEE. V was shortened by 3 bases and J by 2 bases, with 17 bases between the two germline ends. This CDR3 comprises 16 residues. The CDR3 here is CASSSGPGASNTEAFF. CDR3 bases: TGTGCCAGCAGCTCCGGACCGGGGGCCTCTAACACTGAAGCTTTCTTT.

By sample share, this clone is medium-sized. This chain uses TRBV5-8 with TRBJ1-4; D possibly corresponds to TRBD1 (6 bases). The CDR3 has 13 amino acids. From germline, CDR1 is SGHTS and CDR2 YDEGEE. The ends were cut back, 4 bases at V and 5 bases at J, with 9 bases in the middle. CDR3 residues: CASSGGLNEKLFF. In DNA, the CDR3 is TGTGCCAGCAGCGGGGGCTTGAATGAAAAACTGTTTTTT. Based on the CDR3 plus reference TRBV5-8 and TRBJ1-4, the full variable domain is EAGVTQSPTHLIKTRGQQATLRCSPISGHTSVYWYQQALGLGLQFLLWYDEGEERNRGNFPPRFSGRQFPNYSSELNVNALELEDSALYLCASSGGLNEKLFFGSGTQLSVL.

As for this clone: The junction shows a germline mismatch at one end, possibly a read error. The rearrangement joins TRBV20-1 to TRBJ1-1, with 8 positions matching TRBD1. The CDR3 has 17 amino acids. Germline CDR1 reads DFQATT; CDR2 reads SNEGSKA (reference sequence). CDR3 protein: CSALPPGGFTSNTEAFF. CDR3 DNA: TGCAGTGCCCTTCCACCAGGGGGCTTTACGTCGAACACTGAAGCCTTCTTT.

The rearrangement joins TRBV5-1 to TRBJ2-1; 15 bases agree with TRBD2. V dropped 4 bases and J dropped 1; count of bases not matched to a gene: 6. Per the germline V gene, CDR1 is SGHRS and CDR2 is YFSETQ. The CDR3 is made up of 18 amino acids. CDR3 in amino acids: CASSAGTSGRRSYNEQFF. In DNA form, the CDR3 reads TGCGCCAGCAGCGCCGGGACTAGCGGGAGGAGGTCCTACAATGAGCAGTTCTTC.